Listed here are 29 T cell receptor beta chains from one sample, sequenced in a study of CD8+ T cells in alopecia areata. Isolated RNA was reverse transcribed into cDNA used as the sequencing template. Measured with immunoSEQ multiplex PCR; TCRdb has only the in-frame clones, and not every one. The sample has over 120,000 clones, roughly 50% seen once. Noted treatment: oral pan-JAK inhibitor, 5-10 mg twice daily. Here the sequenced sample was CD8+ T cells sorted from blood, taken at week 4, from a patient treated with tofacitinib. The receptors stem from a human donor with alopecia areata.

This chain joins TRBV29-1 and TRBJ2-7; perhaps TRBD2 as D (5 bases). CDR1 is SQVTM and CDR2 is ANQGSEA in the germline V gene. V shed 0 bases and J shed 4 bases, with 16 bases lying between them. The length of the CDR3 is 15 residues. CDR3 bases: TGCAGCGTTGAAGATCGGGGATTAGGGTTATACGAGCAGTACTTC. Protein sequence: CSVEDRGLGLYEQYF.

CDR3 amino acids: CAWSVGLTFEQFF. CDR3 sequence (DNA): TGTGCCTGGAGTGTAGGACTGACCTTCGAGCAGTTCTTC. The V and J genes are TRBV30 and TRBJ2-1, with a possible D match to TRBD2 (5 bases). V lost 0 bases to trimming and J lost 10 bases, with 13 bases between them. CDR3 length: 13 amino acids. The germline V gene has CDR1 GTSNPN and CDR2 SVGIG (reference sequence). Using reference TRBV30 and TRBJ2-1 for the parts outside the CDR3, the full variable domain is SQTIHQWPATLVQPVGSPLSLECTVEGTSNPNLYWYRQAAGRGLQLLFYSVGIGQISSEVPQNLSASRPQDRQFILSSKKLLLSDSGFYLCAWSVGLTFEQFFGPGTRLTVL.

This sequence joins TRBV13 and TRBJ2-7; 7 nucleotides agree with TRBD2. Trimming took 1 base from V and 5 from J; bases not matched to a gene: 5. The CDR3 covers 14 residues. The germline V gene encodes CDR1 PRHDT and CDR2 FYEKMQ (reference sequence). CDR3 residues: CASSLAGGRNEQYF. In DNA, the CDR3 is TGTGCCAGCAGCTTAGCGGGGGGTAGGAACGAGCAGTACTTC.

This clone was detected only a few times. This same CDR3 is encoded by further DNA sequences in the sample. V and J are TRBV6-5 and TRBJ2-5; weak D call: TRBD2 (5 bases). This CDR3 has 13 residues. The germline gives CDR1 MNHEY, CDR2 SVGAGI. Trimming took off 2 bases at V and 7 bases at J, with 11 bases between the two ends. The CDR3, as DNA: TGTGCCAGCAGTTACGAGGGAAGCGGGACCCAGTACTTC. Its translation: CASSYEGSGTQYF.

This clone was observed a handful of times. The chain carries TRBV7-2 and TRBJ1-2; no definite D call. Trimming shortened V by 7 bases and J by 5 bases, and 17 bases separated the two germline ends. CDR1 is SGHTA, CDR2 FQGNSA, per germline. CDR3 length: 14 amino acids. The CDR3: CASTPREGRYGYTF. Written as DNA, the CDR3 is TGTGCCAGCACCCCTAGGGAAGGGAGGTATGGCTACACCTTC.

The CDR3 reads CARTRAGGYTF. In DNA form, the CDR3 reads TGTGCGAGGACTAGGGCGGGCGGCTACACCTTC. This rearrangement joins TRBV30 to TRBJ1-2, with unresolved D. Germline V gene lookup returns CDR1 GTSNPN and CDR2 SVGIG (reference sequence). CDR3 length: 11 residues.

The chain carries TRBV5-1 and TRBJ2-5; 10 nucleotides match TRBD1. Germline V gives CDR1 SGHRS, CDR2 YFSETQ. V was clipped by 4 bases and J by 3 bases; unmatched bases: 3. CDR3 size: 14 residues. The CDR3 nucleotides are TGCGCCAGCAGCACGGACAGGGGGGAAGAGACCCAGTACTTC. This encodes CASSTDRGEETQYF.

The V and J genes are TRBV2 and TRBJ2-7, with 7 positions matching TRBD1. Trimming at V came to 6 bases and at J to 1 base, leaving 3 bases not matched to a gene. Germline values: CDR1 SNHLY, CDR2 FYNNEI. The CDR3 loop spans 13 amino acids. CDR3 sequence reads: CASSDRESYEQYF. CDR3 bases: TGTGCCAGCAGCGACAGGGAGTCCTACGAGCAGTACTTC. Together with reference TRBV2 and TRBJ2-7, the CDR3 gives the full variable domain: EPEVTQTPSHQVTQMGQEVILRCVPISNHLYFYWYRQILGQKVEFLVSFYNNEISEKSEIFDDQFSVERPDGSNFTLKIRSTKLEDSAMYFCASSDRESYEQYFGPGTRLTVT.

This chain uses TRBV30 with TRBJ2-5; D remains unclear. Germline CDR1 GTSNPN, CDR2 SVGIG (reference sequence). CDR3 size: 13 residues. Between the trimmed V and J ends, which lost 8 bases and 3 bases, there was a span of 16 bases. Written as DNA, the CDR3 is TGTGCCAGGTCCGGGCCGGTGGAAGAGACCCAGTACTTC. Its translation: CARSGPVEETQYF.

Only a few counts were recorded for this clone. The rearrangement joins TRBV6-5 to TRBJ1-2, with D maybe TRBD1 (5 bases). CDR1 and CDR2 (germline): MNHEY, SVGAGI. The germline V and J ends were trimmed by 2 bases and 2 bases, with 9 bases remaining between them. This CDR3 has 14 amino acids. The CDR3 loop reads CASSYRDGNYGYTF. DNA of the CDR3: TGTGCCAGCAGTTACCGGGACGGAAACTATGGCTACACCTTC.

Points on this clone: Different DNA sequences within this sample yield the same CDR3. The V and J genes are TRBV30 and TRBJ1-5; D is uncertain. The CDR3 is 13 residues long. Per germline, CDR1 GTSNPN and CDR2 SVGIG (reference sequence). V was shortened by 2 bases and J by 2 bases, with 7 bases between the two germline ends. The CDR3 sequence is CAWSPVGNQPQHF. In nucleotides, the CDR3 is TGTGCCTGGAGTCCCGTGGGCAATCAGCCCCAGCATTTT.

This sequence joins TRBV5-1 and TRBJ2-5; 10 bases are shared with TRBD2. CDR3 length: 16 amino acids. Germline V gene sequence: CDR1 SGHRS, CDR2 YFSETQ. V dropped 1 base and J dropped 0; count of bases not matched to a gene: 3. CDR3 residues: CASSLSLAGYQETQYF. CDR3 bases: TGCGCCAGCAGCTTGTCACTAGCGGGGTACCAAGAGACCCAGTACTTC. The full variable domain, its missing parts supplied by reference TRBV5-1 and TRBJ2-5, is KAGVTQTPRYLIKTRGQQVTLSCSPISGHRSVSWYQQTPGQGLQFLFEYFSETQRNKGNFPGRFSGRQFSNSRSEMNVSTLELGDSALYLCASSLSLAGYQETQYFGPGTRLLVL.

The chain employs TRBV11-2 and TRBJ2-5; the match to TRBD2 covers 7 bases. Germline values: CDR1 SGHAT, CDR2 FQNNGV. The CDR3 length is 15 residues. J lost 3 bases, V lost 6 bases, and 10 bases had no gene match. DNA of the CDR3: TGTGCCAGCAGTTTACATAGCGGGTACGAAGAGACCCAGTACTTC. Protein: CASSLHSGYEETQYF.

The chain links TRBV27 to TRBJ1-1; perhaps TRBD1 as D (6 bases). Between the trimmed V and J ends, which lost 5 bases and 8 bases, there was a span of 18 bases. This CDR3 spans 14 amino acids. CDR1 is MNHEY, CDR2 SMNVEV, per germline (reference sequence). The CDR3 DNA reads TGTGCCAGCAGTGAACAGGGCGAAGGGCACGAAGCTTTCTTT. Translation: CASSEQGEGHEAFF.

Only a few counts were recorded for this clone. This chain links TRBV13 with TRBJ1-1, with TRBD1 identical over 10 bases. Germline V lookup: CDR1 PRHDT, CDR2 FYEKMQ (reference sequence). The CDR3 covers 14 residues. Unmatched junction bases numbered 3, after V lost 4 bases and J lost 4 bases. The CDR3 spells CASSSDRGTTEAFF. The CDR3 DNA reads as TGTGCCAGCAGCTCGGACAGGGGGACCACTGAAGCTTTCTTT.

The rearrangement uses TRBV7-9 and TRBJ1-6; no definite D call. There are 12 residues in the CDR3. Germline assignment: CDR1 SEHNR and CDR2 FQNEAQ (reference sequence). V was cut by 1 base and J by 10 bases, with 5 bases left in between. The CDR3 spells CASSLGQSPLHF. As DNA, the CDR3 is TGTGCCAGCAGCTTAGGGCAGTCACCCCTCCACTTT.

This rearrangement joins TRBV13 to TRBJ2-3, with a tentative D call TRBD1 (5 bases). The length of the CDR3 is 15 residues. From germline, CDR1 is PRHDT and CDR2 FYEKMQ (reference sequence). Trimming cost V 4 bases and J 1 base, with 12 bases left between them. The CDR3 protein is CASSSSGHRTDTQYF. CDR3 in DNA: TGTGCCAGCAGCTCTTCTGGACACCGCACAGATACGCAGTATTTT.

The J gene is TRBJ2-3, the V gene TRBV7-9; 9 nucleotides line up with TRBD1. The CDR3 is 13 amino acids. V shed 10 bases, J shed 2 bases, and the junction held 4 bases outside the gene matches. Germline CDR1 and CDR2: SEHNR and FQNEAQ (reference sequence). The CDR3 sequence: CAIYRGHTDTQYF. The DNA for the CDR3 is TGTGCCATTTACAGGGGGCACACAGATACGCAGTATTTT.

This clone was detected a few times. For the CDR3, the DNA is TGTGCCAGCAGTGAATATCGGGGCCTTGAAGCTTTCTTT. This sequence encodes CASSEYRGLEAFF. This chain connects TRBV25-1 to TRBJ1-1; perhaps TRBD1 as D (5 bases). Trimming cost V 0 bases and J 7 bases, with 9 bases left between them. CDR1 and CDR2 (germline): MGHDK, SYGVNS. CDR3 length: 13 residues.

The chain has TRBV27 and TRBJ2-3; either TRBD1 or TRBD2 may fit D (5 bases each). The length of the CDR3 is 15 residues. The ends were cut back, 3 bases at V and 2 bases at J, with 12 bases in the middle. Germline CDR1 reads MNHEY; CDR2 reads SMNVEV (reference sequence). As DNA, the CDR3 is TGTGCCAGCAGTTTCGGGACGACCCTCACAGATACGCAGTATTTT. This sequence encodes CASSFGTTLTDTQYF.

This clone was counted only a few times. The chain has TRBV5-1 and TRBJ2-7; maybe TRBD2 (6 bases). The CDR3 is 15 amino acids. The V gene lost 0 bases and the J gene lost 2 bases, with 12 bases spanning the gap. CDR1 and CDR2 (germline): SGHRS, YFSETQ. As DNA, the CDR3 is TGCGCCAGCAGCTTGGTCGCGACTAGACCCTACGAGCAGTACTTC. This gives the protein CASSLVATRPYEQYF.

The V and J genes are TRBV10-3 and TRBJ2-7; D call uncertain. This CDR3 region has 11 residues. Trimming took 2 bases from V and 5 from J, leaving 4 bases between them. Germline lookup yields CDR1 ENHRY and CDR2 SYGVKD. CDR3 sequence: CAISEGNEQYF. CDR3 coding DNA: TGTGCCATCAGTGAGGGGAACGAGCAGTACTTC.

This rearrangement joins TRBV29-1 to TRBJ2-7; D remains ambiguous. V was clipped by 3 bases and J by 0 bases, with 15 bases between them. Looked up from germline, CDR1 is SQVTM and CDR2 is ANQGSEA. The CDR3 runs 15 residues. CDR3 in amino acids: CSVEMGYRNSYEQYF. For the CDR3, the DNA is TGCAGCGTTGAGATGGGGTACAGAAACTCCTACGAGCAGTACTTC.

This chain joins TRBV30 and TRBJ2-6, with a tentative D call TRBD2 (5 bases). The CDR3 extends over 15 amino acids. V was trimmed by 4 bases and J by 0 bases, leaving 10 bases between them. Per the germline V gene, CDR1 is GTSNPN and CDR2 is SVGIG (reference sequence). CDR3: CAWKDFSSGANVLTF. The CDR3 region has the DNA TGTGCCTGGAAGGACTTTAGCTCTGGGGCCAACGTCCTGACTTTC.

The CDR3 loop reads CASSFGEGARYEQYF. In nucleotides, the CDR3 is TGCGCCAGCAGCTTTGGGGAGGGGGCGCGCTACGAGCAGTACTTC. This sequence joins TRBV5-1 and TRBJ2-7; D possibly uses TRBD1 or TRBD2 (7 bases each). The germline gives CDR1 SGHRS, CDR2 YFSETQ. The CDR3 extends over 15 amino acids. V was pared by 2 bases and J by 3 bases, with 15 bases between.

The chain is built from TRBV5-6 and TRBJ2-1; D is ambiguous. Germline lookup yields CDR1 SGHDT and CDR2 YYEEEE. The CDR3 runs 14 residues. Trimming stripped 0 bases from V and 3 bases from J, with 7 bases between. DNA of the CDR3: TGTGCCAGCAGCTTGGAACTAAACTACAATGAGCAGTTCTTC. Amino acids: CASSLELNYNEQFF.

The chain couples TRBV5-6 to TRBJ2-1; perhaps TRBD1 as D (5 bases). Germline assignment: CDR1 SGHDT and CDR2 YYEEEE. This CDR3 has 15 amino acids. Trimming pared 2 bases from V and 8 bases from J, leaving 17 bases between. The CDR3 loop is CASSFLLRGRDEQFF. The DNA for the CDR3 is TGTGCCAGCAGCTTCCTTTTAAGGGGCAGGGATGAGCAGTTCTTC.

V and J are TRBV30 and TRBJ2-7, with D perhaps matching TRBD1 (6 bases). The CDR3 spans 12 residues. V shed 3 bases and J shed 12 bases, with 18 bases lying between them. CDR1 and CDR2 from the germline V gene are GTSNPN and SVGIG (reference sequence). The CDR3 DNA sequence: TGTGCCTGGAGCGCCGGGACACCCCTCTCGTACTTC. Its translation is CAWSAGTPLSYF.

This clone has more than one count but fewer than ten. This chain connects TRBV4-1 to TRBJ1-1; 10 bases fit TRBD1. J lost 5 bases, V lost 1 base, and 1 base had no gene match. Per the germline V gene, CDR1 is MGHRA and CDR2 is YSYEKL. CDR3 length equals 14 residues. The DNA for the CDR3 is TGCGCCAGCAGCCAAGTGGGACAGGGGACTGAAGCTTTCTTT. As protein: CASSQVGQGTEAFF.